The clone carrying this T cell receptor (beta chain) was recorded only once. Its cognate antigen is unknown. This entry belongs to a study of shared clonotypes between healthy human individuals. About the research overall: Per donor, three plates held CD4 naive cells, three held CD4 memory, two held CD8 naive and one held CD8 memory.

The CDR3 covers 13 residues. V trimming: 4 bases; J trimming: 3 bases; junction bases outside the gene matches: 3. CDR1 is MNHEY and CDR2 is SVGAGI in the germline V gene. Study-level results: Rarefaction showed sorted-subset sequencing was incomplete despite large depth.

The table came from immunoSEQ multiplex PCR; TCRdb's copy has only in-frame clones and leaves some out. The data contain 630,000 or so clones, 98% of them singletons. CD8 cells classed as naive were CD45RO-negative and positively selected for CCR7, excluding terminally differentiated effector memory CD45RA+ cells. Sequenced input: naive CD8+ T cells sorted from blood. The TCR comes from a man aged 25-45 years in good health. The J gene is TRBJ2-7, the V gene TRBV6-5, with 7 bases identical to TRBD2. CDR3: CASSLKRDYEQYF. CDR3 coding DNA: TGTGCCAGCAGTTTGAAGCGGGACTACGAGCAGTACTTC.